This is a list of T cell receptor beta chains from one sample in a study of vaccination and CD4 T cells after COVID-19. Their target antigens are unknown. TCRdb independently ran MiXCR on the PCR reads; one entry per CDR3 protein. The sample carries fewer than 25,000 distinct CDR3 sequences, 35% to 45% recorded once. Material: CD4+ T cells from blood, cultured in vitro, obtained about 7 months after SARS-CoV-2 vaccination. The receptors come from a human donor who had recovered from COVID-19. Both conserved end residues are part of each CDR3. D genes are given only for firm matches. Part of the rows lack a size; the others show once, few, many or a class for expanded clones.

V	size	J	D	CDR3	DNA
TRBV11-1	few	TRBJ2-7	TRBD1	CASSNTRDSSYEQYF	TGTGCCAGCAGCAATACCCGGGACAGCTCCTACGAGCAGTACTTC
TRBV11-1	few	TRBJ2-1	TRBD2	CASTTSGGYNEQFF	TGTGCCAGTACGACTAGCGGAGGATACAATGAGCAGTTCTTC
TRBV6-2/TRBV6-3	NA	TRBJ2-1	TRBD1	CASSYSIGTVSPVQFF	TGTGCCAGCAGTTACTCGATTGGGACAGTCTCCCCCGTTCAGTTCTTC
TRBV20-1	few	TRBJ2-5	TRBD2	CSASLLAGLETQYF	TGCAGTGCTAGCTTACTAGCGGGGTTGGAGACCCAGTACTTC
TRBV20-1	NA	TRBJ2-5	TRBD2	CSARTSGVQETQYF	TGCAGTGCACGGACTAGCGGGGTCCAAGAGACCCAGTACTTC
TRBV7-2	NA	TRBJ2-1	NA	CASSLTSYNEQFF	TGTGCCAGCAGCCTGACCTCCTACAATGAGCAGTTCTTC
TRBV6-2/TRBV6-3	NA	TRBJ2-5	NA	CASGQETQYF	TGTGCCAGCGGGCAAGAGACCCAGTACTTC
TRBV6-1	NA	TRBJ1-2	NA	CASRPTVTYGYTF	TGTGCCAGCAGACCAACAGTGACCTATGGCTACACCTTC
TRBV2	NA	TRBJ1-2	TRBD1	CASSGDRNYGYTF	TGTGCCAGCAGTGGGGACAGGAACTATGGCTACACCTTC
TRBV18	NA	TRBJ1-5	NA	CASSPQPNQPQHF	TGTGCCAGCTCACCGCAGCCCAATCAGCCCCAGCATTTT
TRBV7-2	NA	TRBJ1-1	NA	CASSSQTGVSNTEAFF	TGTGCCAGCAGCTCACAAACCGGGGTGTCGAACACTGAAGCTTTCTTT
TRBV6-2/TRBV6-3	NA	TRBJ1-5	NA	CASSQTNSNQPQHF	TGTGCCAGCAGTCAGACGAATAGCAATCAGCCCCAGCATTTT
TRBV20-1	NA	TRBJ2-5	NA	CSARARGETQYF	TGCAGTGCTAGAGCCAGGGGCGAGACCCAGTACTTC
TRBV20-1	NA	TRBJ2-3	NA	CSARDHIRGYF	TGCAGTGCTAGAGATCATATCCGGGGGTATTTT
TRBV19	NA	TRBJ2-6	NA	CASSFRGGANVLTF	TGTGCCAGTAGTTTCCGGGGGGGGGCCAACGTCCTGACTTTC
TRBV6-2/TRBV6-3	once	TRBJ1-5	NA	CASSLRSGASNQPQHF	TGTGCCAGCAGCCTCCGCTCGGGGGCCAGCAATCAGCCCCAGCATTTT
TRBV20-1	NA	TRBJ1-2	NA	CSALTGLKGGSYTF	TGCAGTGCGCTAACGGGACTCAAGGGCGGGAGCTACACCTTC
TRBV10-3	once	TRBJ2-7	NA	CAISTGTLSSYEQYF	TGTGCCATCAGTACCGGGACCTTAAGCTCCTACGAGCAGTACTTC
TRBV24-1	NA	TRBJ2-1	NA	CATATGAGAGEQFF	TGTGCCACCGCGACAGGGGCGGGGGCGGGTGAGCAGTTCTTC
TRBV24-1	few	TRBJ2-1	TRBD2	CATSPPGLAGLNEQFF	TGTGCCACCAGCCCCCCTGGACTAGCGGGACTCAATGAGCAGTTCTTC
TRBV24-1	NA	TRBJ2-2	NA	CATNLRAGGELFF	TGTGCCACCAACTTAAGGGCGGGCGGGGAGCTGTTTTTT
TRBV2	NA	TRBJ2-5	NA	CASSEATRQETQYF	TGTGCCAGCAGTGAAGCGACGAGGCAAGAGACCCAGTACTTC
TRBV20-1	NA	TRBJ2-1	TRBD2	CSARGTGEGYNEQFF	TGCAGTGCTAGAGGTACTGGGGAGGGCTACAATGAGCAGTTCTTC
TRBV19	NA	TRBJ1-6	NA	CASQGTYNSPLHF	TGTGCCAGTCAGGGGACTTATAATTCACCCCTCCACTTT
TRBV7-6	NA	TRBJ2-5	NA	CASSLVVGQETQYF	TGTGCCAGCAGCTTAGTTGTAGGACAAGAGACCCAGTACTTC
TRBV20-1	few	TRBJ1-2	NA	CSASRGLMRGYTF	TGCAGTGCTAGCCGGGGTTTAATGCGTGGCTACACCTTC
TRBV6-4	NA	TRBJ1-1	NA	CASAARQGTEAFF	TGTGCCAGTGCCGCGCGGCAGGGGACTGAAGCTTTCTTT
TRBV5-6	once	TRBJ1-2	TRBD1	CASSFDRGSGYTF	TGTGCCAGCAGCTTTGACAGGGGAAGTGGCTACACCTTC
TRBV7-6	NA	TRBJ1-1	NA	CASSLAVGGDGIEAFF	TGTGCCAGCAGCTTAGCGGTCGGGGGGGATGGGATTGAAGCTTTCTTT
TRBV27	few	TRBJ1-2	NA	CASSFGVTGGYTF	TGTGCCAGCAGTTTCGGGGTAACTGGGGGCTACACCTTC
TRBV7-9	once	TRBJ1-5	NA	CVSSPTTGSNQPQHF	TGTGTCAGCAGCCCAACGACGGGTAGCAATCAGCCCCAGCATTTT
TRBV27	NA	TRBJ2-3	NA	CASSPLVPPTDTQYF	TGTGCCAGCAGTCCTCTCGTGCCCCCAACAGATACGCAGTATTTT
TRBV15	NA	TRBJ2-1	TRBD2	CATSTPGWRGAGDEQFF	TGTGCCACCAGCACCCCAGGATGGCGGGGGGCGGGGGATGAGCAGTTCTTC
TRBV6-1	NA	TRBJ2-1	TRBD2	CASSSLAGADNEQFF	TGTGCCAGCAGCAGTCTAGCGGGAGCTGACAATGAGCAGTTCTTC
TRBV7-2	NA	TRBJ2-7	NA	CASSSNHGLSEQYF	TGTGCCAGCAGCTCCAACCACGGGTTGAGCGAGCAGTACTTC
TRBV10-3	NA	TRBJ2-3	NA	CASQSSRISTDTQYF	TGTGCCTCCCAATCGTCTCGGATTAGCACAGATACGCAGTATTTT
TRBV10-3	NA	TRBJ1-2	TRBD1	CAITEGTGGDYGYTF	TGTGCCATCACCGAAGGGACAGGGGGTGACTATGGCTACACCTTC
TRBV7-9	NA	TRBJ2-1	NA	CASSLERSSYNEQFF	TGTGCCAGCAGCTTAGAGAGAAGCTCCTACAATGAGCAGTTCTTC
TRBV11-1	NA	TRBJ2-5	NA	CASSSYYRDMETQYF	TGTGCCAGCAGCTCCTACTACAGGGATATGGAGACCCAGTACTTC
TRBV20-1	NA	TRBJ2-1	NA	CSASRDGGGEQFF	TGCAGTGCTAGCCGGGACGGAGGGGGTGAGCAGTTCTTC
TRBV29-1	NA	TRBJ2-1	NA	CSVGGGEQFF	TGCAGCGTTGGTGGTGGTGAGCAGTTCTTC
TRBV7-9	few	TRBJ2-7	TRBD1	CASSLARDRAPYEQYF	TGTGCCAGCAGCTTAGCCCGGGACAGGGCTCCCTACGAGCAGTACTTC
TRBV7-2	NA	TRBJ2-3	TRBD2	CASSIESSGGAPDTQYF	TGTGCCAGCAGCATCGAATCTAGCGGGGGGGCCCCAGATACGCAGTATTTT
TRBV5-4	once	TRBJ2-7	TRBD2	CASSPGLAGIYEQYF	TGTGCCAGCAGCCCAGGACTAGCGGGGATTTACGAGCAGTACTTC
TRBV11-1	NA	TRBJ2-5	TRBD1	CASSANSQGEETQYF	TGTGCCAGCAGCGCCAATAGCCAGGGGGAAGAGACCCAGTACTTC
TRBV7-3	few	TRBJ1-1	NA	CASSLTVNTEAFF	TGTGCCAGCAGCTTAACTGTGAACACTGAAGCTTTCTTT
TRBV20-1	few	TRBJ2-1	NA	CSARVGPQGTYNEQFF	TGCAGTGCTAGGGTGGGACCTCAGGGGACCTACAATGAGCAGTTCTTC
TRBV7-9	few	TRBJ2-5	NA	CASSLVLGPRTQYF	TGTGCCAGCAGCTTAGTCCTAGGGCCGCGGACCCAGTACTTC
TRBV21-1	few	TRBJ1-6	NA	CASWDQGAKSPLHF	TGTGCCTCCTGGGACCAGGGGGCAAAATCACCCCTCCACTTT
TRBV7-9	NA	TRBJ2-5	NA	CASSLVPREETQYF	TGTGCCAGCAGCTTAGTCCCCAGAGAAGAGACCCAGTACTTC